This T cell receptor (beta chain) originates from a study of shared clonotypes between healthy human individuals. Libraries were prepared by immunoSEQ multiplex PCR; TCRdb keeps only in-frame clonotypes and omits some of them. The table records 1.5 million to 1.9 million clones, nearly 99% of them present only once. Germline trimming cut 6 bases from V and 5 bases from J; bases unmatched to any gene: 12. CDR3 size: 15 residues. CDR1 and CDR2 (germline): MDHEN, SYDVKM. The origin of this receptor is a man younger than 45 in good health. J is TRBJ2-7 and V is TRBV28, with 8 bases aligning to TRBD1. The sequenced sample consisted of naive CD4+ T cells sorted from blood. As for subset: CD45RA+ positively selected. In DNA, the CDR3 is TGTGCCAGCAGCCAAGAGGGACAGGCCTTTGACGAGCAGTACTTC. It yields the protein CASSQEGQAFDEQYF.